This TCR beta chain was sequenced during a study of cytomegalovirus exposure and HLA in healthy donors. General observations from the study: Most TCR sequences were rare, but some public TCRs occurred in many donors. One variant, a missense change in DCLRE1C, was linked in a later analysis to TCR beta V- and J-gene trimming.

This clone is classed as medium-sized. The antigen remains undetermined. J lost 0 bases, V lost 0 bases, and 11 bases had no gene match. Germline loops: CDR1 LGHNA, CDR2 YSLEER. CDR3 length: 18 amino acids. PCR employed 60 Vbeta and 13 Jbeta primers. Only in-frame clones appear in the TCRdb table, and some are missing; sequencing was by immunoSEQ multiplex PCR. The sample includes 80,000 to 100,000 clones, about 67% of them seen just once. This clonotype was obtained from a woman in her late teens or twenties in good health and CMV-seropositive. Sequencing was performed on PBMCs. J is TRBJ2-7 and V is TRBV4-3; 7 positions match TRBD2. CDR3 sequence: CASSQDLVEGLLSYEQYF. The DNA for the CDR3 is TGCGCCAGCAGCCAAGATCTGGTCGAGGGACTACTCTCCTACGAGCAGTACTTC.